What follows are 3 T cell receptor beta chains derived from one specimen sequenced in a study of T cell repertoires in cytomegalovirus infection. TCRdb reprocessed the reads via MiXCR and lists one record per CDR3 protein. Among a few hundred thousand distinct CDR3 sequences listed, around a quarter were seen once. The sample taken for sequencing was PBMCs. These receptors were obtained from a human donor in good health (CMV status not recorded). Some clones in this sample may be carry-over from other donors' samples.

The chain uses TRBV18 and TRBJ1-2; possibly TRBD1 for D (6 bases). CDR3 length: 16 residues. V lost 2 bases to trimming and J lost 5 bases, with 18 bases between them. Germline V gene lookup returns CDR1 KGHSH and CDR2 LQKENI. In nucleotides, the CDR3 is TGTGCCAGCTCACCAAGAAACAGGGAAACATTGTATGGCTACACCTTC. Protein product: CASSPRNRETLYGYTF. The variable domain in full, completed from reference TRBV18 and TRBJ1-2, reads NAGVMQNPRHLVRRRGQEARLRCSPMKGHSHVYWYRQLPEEGLKFMVYLQKENIIDESGMPKERFSAEFPKEGPSILRIQQVVRGDSAAYFCASSPRNRETLYGYTFGSGTRLTVV.

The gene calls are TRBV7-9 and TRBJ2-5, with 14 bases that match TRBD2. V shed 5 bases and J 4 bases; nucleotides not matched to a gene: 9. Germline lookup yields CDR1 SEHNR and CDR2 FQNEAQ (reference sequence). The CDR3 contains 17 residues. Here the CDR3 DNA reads TGTGCCAGCAGCCTCGGGACTAGCGGGAGTTTAGGAGAGACCCAGTACTTC. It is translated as CASSLGTSGSLGETQYF. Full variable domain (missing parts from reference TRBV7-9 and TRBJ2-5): DTGVSQNPRHKITKRGQNVTFRCDPISEHNRLYWYRQTLGQGPEFLTYFQNEAQLEKSRLLSDRFSAERPKGSFSTLEIQRTEQGDSAMYLCASSLGTSGSLGETQYFGPGTRLLVL.

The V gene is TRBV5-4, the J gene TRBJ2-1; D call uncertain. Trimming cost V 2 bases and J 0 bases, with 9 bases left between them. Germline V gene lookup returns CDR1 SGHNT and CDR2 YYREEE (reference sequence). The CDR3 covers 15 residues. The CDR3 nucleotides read TGTGCCAGCAGCTTCCTAGTAGGCTCCTACAATGAGCAGTTCTTC. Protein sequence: CASSFLVGSYNEQFF.